Below are 25 T cell receptor beta chains sequenced from a single sample in a study of tumor-infiltrating lymphocytes in primary liver carcinoma. The researchers produced TCR beta cDNA from roughly 500 ng total RNA with a constant-region primer. Employing slightly modified ARM-PCR, three nested multiplex PCR rounds were run, and these gave rise to the TCR beta libraries. A C-beta reverse primer and TRBV1-TRBV30 forward primers served in each of the first two PCR rounds, at about 10 cycles apiece. One entry per CDR3 protein results from TCRdb running MiXCR on the multiplex PCR reads. The sample includes some 87,000 distinct CDR3 sequences, about 70% of them seen just once. For each extraction, RNA and DNA were obtained together from about 21-30 mg of unsorted bulk tissue. The sequenced material came from tumor-adjacent normal liver tissue. The receptors shown here come from a man aged 40-49 years with primary liver carcinoma and hepatitis B virus infection.

With regard to this clonotype: Germline and junction disagree at one end, which may indicate a read error. The genes are TRBV11-2 and TRBJ2-7; perhaps TRBD2 as D (6 bases). Per germline, CDR1 SGHAT and CDR2 FQNNGV. The CDR3 has 15 amino acids. In DNA form, the CDR3 reads TGTGCCAGTAGCCTCGGCGGGATTCTACCCTACAAGCAGTACTTC. This translates into CASSLGGILPYKQYF.

This clonotype was counted ten times or more. V is TRBV12-3 or TRBV12-4 and J is TRBJ2-7; D is undetermined. There are 11 residues in the CDR3. V lost 5 bases, J lost 3 bases, and 5 bases lay in between. CDR3 DNA sequence: TGTGCCAGCAGTCCTCACTACGAGCAGTACTTC. As protein: CASSPHYEQYF.

For this clonotype: This may come from a read error, since a much larger clone is one base off. The CDR3 sequence is CASRPGGRYPPLHF. As DNA, the CDR3 is TGTGCCAGCAGGCCAGGGGGCCGTTATCCACCCCTCCACTTT. The chain employs TRBV12-3 or TRBV12-4 and TRBJ1-6, with 8 bases matching TRBD1. Losses at the gene ends were 6 bases for V and 11 bases for J; bases not matched to a gene: 9. The CDR3 loop spans 14 amino acids.

A note on this clonotype: The conserved closing phenylalanine or tryptophan is absent in this CDR3, likely reflecting a read error. The DNA is omitted, as the CDR3 cannot be located on it reliably, and the CDR3 follows TCRdb's listing. CDR3 in amino acids: CSVEGAGDTEYV. The rearrangement uses TRBV29-1 and TRBJ2-3. Germline CDR1 reads SQVTM; CDR2 reads ANQGSEA. Inclusive of both ends, the CDR3 amounts to 12 amino acids.

J is TRBJ2-3 and V is TRBV15; D is uncertain. Germline V gives CDR1 LNHNV, CDR2 YYDKDF (reference sequence). V dropped 2 bases and J dropped 6 bases, with 9 bases sitting between them. This CDR3 contains 13 residues. DNA for the CDR3: TGTGCCACCAGCAGATTTGGAGCGGATACGCAGTATTTT. The encoded protein is CATSRFGADTQYF.

The chain couples TRBV30 to TRBJ2-1; perhaps TRBD1 as D (6 bases). The CDR3 has 14 amino acids. The V end was cut by 0 bases, the J end by 8 bases, with 14 bases between. The germline gives CDR1 GTSNPN, CDR2 SVGIG (reference sequence). CDR3 sequence (DNA): TGTGCCTGGAGTGTATCAGGGGCGAACGATGAGCAGTTCTTC. This encodes CAWSVSGANDEQFF.

In the case of this clonotype: A read error may explain this, as a much larger clone is one base away. V is TRBV9 and J is TRBJ2-7; D is unclear. Germline V CDR1 and CDR2: SGDLS, YYNGEE. CDR3 length: 15 amino acids. CDR3 residues: CASSPASGASYVQYF. In nucleotides, the CDR3 is TGTGCCAGCAGCCCTGCGTCCGGCGCGTCCTACGTGCAGTACTTC.

This clonotype has at least ten counts. The rearrangement joins TRBV29-1 to TRBJ2-5; D is possibly TRBD2 (5 bases). Germline-derived CDR1 and CDR2 are SQVTM and ANQGSEA. V dropped 3 bases and J dropped 3 bases, with 8 bases sitting between them. The CDR3 contains 12 residues. The CDR3 DNA reads TGCAGCGTTGAGAGAGGGAAAGAGACCCAGTACTTC. Protein: CSVERGKETQYF.

The chain links TRBV6-1 to TRBJ2-7; 10 bases match TRBD2. The CDR3 totals 14 residues. Germline V lookup: CDR1 MNHNS, CDR2 SASEGT. V dropped 9 bases and J dropped 13; count of bases not matched to a gene: 18. The CDR3 region is CASSPRTSGLDVYF. The DNA of the CDR3 is TGTGCCAGTAGTCCCCGGACTAGCGGCCTAGACGTCTACTTC.

This chain joins TRBV20-1 and TRBJ2-7; D possibly matches TRBD1 or TRBD2 (6 bases each). Looked up from germline, CDR1 is DFQATT and CDR2 is SNEGSKA (reference sequence). V was trimmed by 5 bases and J by 4 bases, leaving 15 bases between them. The CDR3 has 13 amino acids. The CDR3 nucleotides are TGCAGTGCTTGGGGGGCAGGTGGATACGAGCAGTACTTC. Translation gives CSAWGAGGYEQYF.

The V gene is TRBV4-1, the J gene TRBJ2-7; perhaps TRBD1 as D (6 bases). The germline V gene has CDR1 MGHRA and CDR2 YSYEKL. This CDR3 is 15 amino acids long. Trimming shortened V by 6 bases and J by 7 bases, and 22 bases separated the two germline ends. CDR3 nucleotides: TGCGCCAGCAGGCAGGAAAGAGACAGGAGATATGAGCAGTACTTC. It is translated as CASRQERDRRYEQYF.

Concerning this clonotype: Mismatch with germline at one junction end may stem from a read error. The chain has TRBV7-8 and TRBJ2-3, with D maybe TRBD2 (5 bases). The length of the CDR3 is 17 residues. Germline loops: CDR1 SGHVS, CDR2 FQNEAQ. The CDR3, as DNA: TGTGCCAACAGCTTAGCCCAAGCGGTAGGACCACATGATACGCAGTATTTT. This sequence encodes CANSLAQAVGPHDTQYF.

A word on this clonotype: Since the CDR3 does not end with the conserved phenylalanine or tryptophan, this likely comes from a read error. The CDR3 nucleotides are TGTGCCAGCAGCCTCGGCTGGACTCTATCCTACGAGCAGTACTTA. It translates to CASSLGWTLSYEQYL. This chain joins TRBV11-2 and TRBJ2-7; tentatively, D is TRBD2 (5 bases). The V gene's germline CDR1 is SGHAT and CDR2 FQNNGV. This CDR3 comprises 15 residues. Trimming pared 5 bases from V and 1 base from J, leaving 15 bases between.

This clonotype was seen many times. J is TRBJ2-3 and V is TRBV12-3 or TRBV12-4; D gene ambiguous. The CDR3 extends over 16 amino acids. V shed 7 bases and J shed 2 bases, with 19 bases lying between them. The CDR3, as DNA: TGTGCCAGCAACTCTGGGTCAGCTACTACCACAGATACGCAGTATTTT. Translation: CASNSGSATTTDTQYF.

Comments on this clonotype: Compared with germline, one end of the junction differs, possibly owing to a read error. V gene TRBV4-1 combines with J gene TRBJ2-7; 11 bases map to TRBD2. Germline V gene sequence: CDR1 MGHRA, CDR2 YSYEKL. The CDR3 spans 19 residues. The CDR3 DNA follows: TGCGCCAGCAGCCGTAGATTGGTAGCGGGAGGGCAGTCGAGCTACGTGCAGTACTTC. As protein: CASSRRLVAGGQSSYVQYF.

Concerning this clonotype: The junction departs from germline at one end; a sequencing error may be responsible. The V gene is TRBV11-2, the J gene TRBJ1-2; possible D gene TRBD1, 6 bases. The CDR3 covers 14 residues. Germline assignment: CDR1 SGHAT and CDR2 FQNNGV. CDR3 loop: CAISSRRGVHGYTF. The CDR3 nucleotides read TGTGCCATCAGCTCCCGGAGGGGGGTACATGGCTACACCTTC.

By proportion, this clonotype is medium-sized. The chain recombines TRBV11-2 with TRBJ2-7; D possibly corresponds to TRBD2 (5 bases). CDR1 and CDR2 (germline): SGHAT, FQNNGV. V was clipped by 6 bases and J by 5 bases, with 14 bases between them. The CDR3 sequence is 13 residues long. The CDR3 here is CASSFTTGDEQYF. The CDR3 coding sequence is TGTGCCAGCAGTTTTACTACCGGGGACGAGCAGTACTTC.

CDR3 in DNA: TGTGCCATCAGTGTTGGGTGTGTTAGCACAGATACGCAGTATTTT. Its translation is CAISVGCVSTDTQYF. V and J are TRBV10-3 and TRBJ2-3; D is undetermined. Germline V gene sequence: CDR1 ENHRY, CDR2 SYGVKD. CDR3 length: 15 amino acids. The V and J ends lost 4 bases and 0 bases respectively, with 11 bases between them.

The chain uses TRBV4-1 and TRBJ2-1; possibly TRBD1 or TRBD2 for D (6 bases each). The CDR3 covers 18 residues. Germline CDR1 is MGHRA and CDR2 is YSYEKL. V shed 6 bases and J shed 0 bases, with 21 bases lying between them. CDR3 bases: TGCGCCAGCAGTCATCCTAGCGTGAGGGGGGACTCCTACAATGAGCAGTTCTTC. Its protein is CASSHPSVRGDSYNEQFF.

Comments on this clonotype: A junction boundary mismatches the germline segment, possibly from a read error. This CDR3 is CASSYSPGEDTQYF. The CDR3 coding sequence is TGTGCCAGCAGTTACTCACCAGGGGAAGATACCCAGTACTTC. V usage is TRBV6-6 and J usage is TRBJ2-5; tentative D call: TRBD1 (6 bases). Germline CDR1 MNHNY, CDR2 SVGAGI (reference sequence). CDR3 size: 14 residues.

A remark on this clonotype: The junction differs from germline at one of its ends, possibly a read error. This chain links TRBV11-2 with TRBJ2-1; maybe TRBD2 (5 bases). This CDR3 contains 15 residues. Germline values: CDR1 SGHAT, CDR2 FQNNGV. The CDR3 is CASSLGRGSYSEQFF. CDR3 coding DNA: TGTGCCAGCAGCTTAGGCCGGGGATCCTACAGTGAGCAGTTCTTC.

This clonotype was detected many times. For the CDR3, the DNA is TGTGCCAGCAGCTTAGGGGGCGGTAACCAAGAGACCCAGTACTTC. Amino acids: CASSLGGGNQETQYF. The chain combines TRBV7-8 with TRBJ2-5; tentative D call: TRBD1 (5 bases). CDR3 length: 15 amino acids. Per germline, CDR1 SGHVS and CDR2 FQNEAQ. Trimming left V 1 base short and J 0 bases short, with 9 bases between. Together with reference TRBV7-8 and TRBJ2-5, the CDR3 gives the full variable domain: GAGVSQSPRYKVAKRGQDVALRCDPISGHVSLFWYQQALGQGPEFLTYFQNEAQLDKSGLPSDRFFAERPEGSVSTLKIQRTQQEDSAVYLCASSLGGGNQETQYFGPGTRLLVL.

Turning to this clonotype: This is likely a read error, given that the CDR3 carries no conserved phenylalanine or tryptophan at its end. The V gene is TRBV6-5, the J gene TRBJ2-3; TRBD1 is a possible D gene (6 bases). V lost 8 bases to trimming and J lost 4 bases, with 13 bases between them. The CDR3 length is 13 residues. The germline V gene encodes CDR1 MNHEY and CDR2 SVGAGI. The CDR3 protein is CASGPGVSDTQYY. The CDR3 DNA reads as TGTGCCAGCGGCCCAGGGGTCTCAGATACGCAGTATTAT.

This clonotype appeared a few times. This may be a read error: a much more frequent sequence differs by one nucleotide. J is TRBJ2-5 and V is TRBV6-5; 10 nucleotides agree with TRBD1. CDR1 is MNHEY and CDR2 is SVGAGI in the germline V gene. This CDR3 contains 15 residues. The CDR3 protein is CVSSNGQGVEETQYF. DNA for the CDR3: TGTGTCAGCAGCAACGGACAGGGGGTAGAAGAGACCCAGTACTTC.

In the case of this clonotype: A much larger clone sits a single nucleotide away, making a read error possible. The V and J genes are TRBV4-1 and TRBJ2-2; 8 nucleotides agree with TRBD1. CDR3 length: 17 amino acids. V trimming: 2 bases; J trimming: 4 bases; junction bases outside the gene matches: 9. CDR1 MGHRA and CDR2 YSYEKL come from the germline V gene. CDR3 bases: TGCGCCAGCAGCCAACCCTTAGGACAGGGTGGCACCGGGGAGCTGTTTTTT. Amino acid sequence: CASSQPLGQGGTGELFF.